This record concerns one T cell receptor (beta chain) sequence. The data originate from a study of long-term antiretroviral therapy in people with HIV. Participants living with HIV all received treatment in the United States. Germline V gene lookup returns CDR1 WNHNN and CDR2 SYGVQD (reference sequence). The CDR3 is made up of 15 amino acids. Trimming at V came to 3 bases and at J to 3 bases, leaving 6 bases not matched to a gene. Investigators performed immunoSEQ version v3.0 at survey level. Sequencing was performed with immunoSEQ multiplex PCR; in TCRdb, only in-frame clones are kept and a portion is missing. In the table there are some 21,000 clones, roughly 85% of which are singletons.

The sequencing used unsorted PBMCs, collected 0.2 years after starting antiretroviral therapy. This rearrangement joins TRBV10-1 to TRBJ1-1; 8 nucleotides align to TRBD1. The TCR originated in a woman between 25 and 40 years old with HIV. In DNA form, the CDR3 reads TGCGCCAGCAGTGACCGACAGGGGCGGGACACTGAAGCTTTCTTT. This translates into CASSDRQGRDTEAFF.